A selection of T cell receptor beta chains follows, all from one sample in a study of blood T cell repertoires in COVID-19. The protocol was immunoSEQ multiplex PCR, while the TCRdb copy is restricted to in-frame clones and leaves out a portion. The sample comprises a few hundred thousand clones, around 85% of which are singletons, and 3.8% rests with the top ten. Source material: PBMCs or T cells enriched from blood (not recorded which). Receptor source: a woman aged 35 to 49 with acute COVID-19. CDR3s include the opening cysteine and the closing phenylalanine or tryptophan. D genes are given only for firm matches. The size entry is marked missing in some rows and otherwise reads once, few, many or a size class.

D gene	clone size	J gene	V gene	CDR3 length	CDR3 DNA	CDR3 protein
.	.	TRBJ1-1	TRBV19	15	TGTGCCCGACCCGAAGGTCGGGTCGGGAACACTGAAGCTTTCTTT	CARPEGRVGNTEAFF
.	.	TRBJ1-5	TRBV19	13	TGTGCCAGTAGTATACTGGGAGATCAGCCCCAGCATTTT	CASSILGDQPQHF
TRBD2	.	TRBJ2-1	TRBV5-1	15	TGCGCCAGCAGCTTGGAACTAGCGGGAGTAGCTGAGCAGTTCTTC	CASSLELAGVAEQFF
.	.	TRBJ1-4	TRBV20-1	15	TGCAGTGCTAGTCATGGGGGGGGCGTTAATGAAAAACTGTTTTTT	CSASHGGGVNEKLFF
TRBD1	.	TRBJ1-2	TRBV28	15	TGTGCCAGCAGTTTATCGGACAGGTTACTACGCGGCTACACCTTC	CASSLSDRLLRGYTF
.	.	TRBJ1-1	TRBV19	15	TGTGCCAGTAGTATTGGTACCCTACGGAACACTGAAGCTTTCTTT	CASSIGTLRNTEAFF
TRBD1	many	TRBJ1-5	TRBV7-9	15	TGTGCCAGCAGTCAGACAGGGGGTGGGAATCAGCCCCAGCATTTT	CASSQTGGGNQPQHF
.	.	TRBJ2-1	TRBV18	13	TGTGCCAGCTCACCCAGGGAGGGGGGTGAGCAGTTCTTC	CASSPREGGEQFF
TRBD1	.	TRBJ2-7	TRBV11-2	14	TGTGCCAGCAGCTTAGCCAGGGGGCGGTACGAGCAGTACTTC	CASSLARGRYEQYF
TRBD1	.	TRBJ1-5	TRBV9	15	TGTGCCAGCAGCGTAGGGACAGGCCTACATCAGCCCCAGCATTTT	CASSVGTGLHQPQHF